The present T cell receptor (beta chain) was sequenced within a study of blood T cell repertoires in COVID-19. Across the whole study: Nucleic acid was either cDNA or gDNA, and it came from T cells, B-cell-depleted T cells, or PBMCs.

Trimming shortened V by 6 bases and J by 3 bases, and 18 bases separated the two germline ends. The CDR3 consists of 15 residues. Germline assignment: CDR1 MRHNA and CDR2 SNTAGT. The method was immunoSEQ multiplex PCR; TCRdb's version includes in-frame clones alone and lacks a portion of them. This table holds some 240,000 clones, nearly 90% found once. The chain links TRBV6-4 to TRBJ2-7; TRBD1 might be the D (6 bases). Sequencing was carried out using peripheral blood. The source of this sequence is a woman aged 60-75 years with COVID-19, enrolled during active disease. CDR3 DNA: TGTGCCAGCAGGAAAAACCCGACAGGCGGCTACGAGCAGTACTTC. As protein: CASRKNPTGGYEQYF.